This T cell receptor beta chain originates from a study of Ad26.COV2.S vaccination and SARS-CoV-2 variants. Study in general: It was the COV1001 Ad26.COV2.S trial arm that included the donor. Recipients of Ad26.COV2.S got it intramuscularly, once or twice 56 days apart. Study-wide findings and caveats: Vaccinated individuals (as opposed to placebo recipients) had higher spike-specific TCR breadth.

V was pared by 4 bases and J by 0 bases, with 12 bases between. This CDR3 contains 15 residues. Germline CDR1 is MRHNA and CDR2 is SNTAGT. A word on this clone: Its antigen is as yet unknown.

Some clones are missing from TCRdb's copy, which holds only in-frame ones; the method was immunoSEQ multiplex PCR. The sample shows around 380,000 clones, about 88% of them seen only once. Treatment specified: around 19 received Ad26.COV2.S at low or high dose, single or two shots; about 5 received placebo; per-sample allocation not given. Samples were taken on day 63 after the first vaccine or placebo injection. The donor was a Boston adult aged 18-55 years. The rearrangement links TRBV6-4 to TRBJ2-5; D ambiguous. The TCR was taken from a person between 18 and 59 years old who received the Ad26.COV2.S COVID-19 vaccine or a placebo. The specimen comprised peripheral blood, sampled in a trial of Ad26.COV2.S vaccine versus placebo. CDR3 residues: CASSGVISYQETQYF. The CDR3 region has the DNA TGTGCCAGCAGTGGGGTAATCTCGTACCAAGAGACCCAGTACTTC.